Shown below are 6 T cell receptor beta chains from a single sample sequenced in a study of liver allograft versus peripheral blood T cells. Study information: Blood and transplanted-liver T cell receptor repertoires from recipients were compared.

TCRdb passed the reads through MiXCR, listing each CDR3 protein once. The table includes over 2,000 distinct CDR3 sequences, about 15% detected once. All receptors derive from a human patient who had a liver transplant. Some T cells may arise from the graft donor.

This clonotype is judged medium-sized. This rearrangement joins TRBV6-2 or TRBV6-3 to TRBJ1-1; possible D gene TRBD1, 5 bases. The germline V gene encodes CDR1 MNHEY and CDR2 SVGEGT. The CDR3 loop spans 16 amino acids. The V gene lost 5 bases and the J gene lost 1 base, with 17 bases spanning the gap. The CDR3 protein is CASSPRSGAQNTEAFF. In DNA, the CDR3 is TGTGCCAGCAGTCCACGGTCTGGGGCCCAGAACACTGAAGCTTTCTTT.

Relative to its sample, this clonotype is medium-sized. The rearrangement joins TRBV6-1 to TRBJ1-6, with D possibly matching TRBD1 (5 bases). The CDR3 has 12 residues. V lost 8 bases and J 10 bases, leaving 12 bases between the germline ends. In germline, CDR1 is MNHNS, CDR2 SASEGT. The CDR3 DNA reads as TGTGCCAGCGGAGTAGGGGACTCACCCCTCCACTTT. Protein sequence: CASGVGDSPLHF.

This clonotype is judged medium-sized. The chain carries TRBV6-5 and TRBJ1-2, with D hard to call. CDR3 size: 15 residues. The germline CDR1 and CDR2 sequences are MNHEY and SVGAGI. Trimming cost V 4 bases and J 4 bases, with 16 bases left between them. Written as DNA, the CDR3 is TGTGCCAGCAGTTCCCTGGGTGGTACCTTCTATGGCTACACCTTC. It translates to CASSSLGGTFYGYTF.

There are a few counts of this clonotype. The chain is built from TRBV29-1 and TRBJ2-5, with D perhaps TRBD1 or TRBD2 (5 bases each). CDR3 size: 11 residues. V was clipped by 4 bases and J by 7 bases, with 10 bases between them. Germline V CDR1 and CDR2: SQVTM, ANQGSEA. The CDR3 spells CSVGGAVTQYF. In DNA form, the CDR3 reads TGCAGCGTTGGAGGGGCTGTGACCCAGTACTTC.

This clonotype is judged medium-sized. The J gene is TRBJ1-5, the V gene TRBV18, with D unresolved. The CDR3 consists of 13 residues. The germline V gene encodes CDR1 KGHSH and CDR2 LQKENI. Trimming took off 3 bases at V and 0 bases at J, with 3 bases between the two ends. The CDR3 nucleotides are TGTGCCAGCTCACCGGGTAGCAATCAGCCCCAGCATTTT. Its protein is CASSPGSNQPQHF.

A remark on this clonotype: This may stem from a read error, because a much larger clone lies one nucleotide away. The chain carries TRBV6-2 or TRBV6-3 and TRBJ1-5; no clear D gene. The CDR3 spans 17 residues. Germline CDR1 is MNHEY and CDR2 is SVGEGT. The CDR3 coding sequence is TGTGCCAGCGGTTACTCGATGGCAGGTAGTAGCAATCAGCCCCAGCATTTT. It specifies CASGYSMAGSSNQPQHF.